This is a list of T cell receptor beta chains from one sample in a study of shared clonotypes between healthy human individuals. Profiling relied on immunoSEQ multiplex PCR, and the TCRdb table lists in-frame clones only, not all of them. The table lists about 1.4 million clones, over 95% of them singletons. Sequenced material: naive CD4+ T cells sorted from blood. These receptors originate from a man younger than 40 in good health. The conserved cysteine and the conserved F or W are not part of the CDR3 here. D genes are given only for firm matches.

v_gene | d_gene | CDR3aa
TRBV28 | . | ALHRAYGANTEAF
TRBV6-5 | . | ASRIAITNTGELF
TRBV5-4 | . | ASSLYGGFTGNTIY
TRBV2 | . | ASMREIGGQPQH
TRBV28 | TRBD1 | ASSRPGQGKETQY
TRBV19 | . | ASSIFPREAF
TRBV4-3 | TRBD1 | ASSQAASQGQVYEQY
TRBV27 | TRBD2 | ASSFGLAGGDLTDTQY
TRBV18 | . | ASSPLGKKETQY
TRBV18 | TRBD2 | ASSSKREWGDTQY